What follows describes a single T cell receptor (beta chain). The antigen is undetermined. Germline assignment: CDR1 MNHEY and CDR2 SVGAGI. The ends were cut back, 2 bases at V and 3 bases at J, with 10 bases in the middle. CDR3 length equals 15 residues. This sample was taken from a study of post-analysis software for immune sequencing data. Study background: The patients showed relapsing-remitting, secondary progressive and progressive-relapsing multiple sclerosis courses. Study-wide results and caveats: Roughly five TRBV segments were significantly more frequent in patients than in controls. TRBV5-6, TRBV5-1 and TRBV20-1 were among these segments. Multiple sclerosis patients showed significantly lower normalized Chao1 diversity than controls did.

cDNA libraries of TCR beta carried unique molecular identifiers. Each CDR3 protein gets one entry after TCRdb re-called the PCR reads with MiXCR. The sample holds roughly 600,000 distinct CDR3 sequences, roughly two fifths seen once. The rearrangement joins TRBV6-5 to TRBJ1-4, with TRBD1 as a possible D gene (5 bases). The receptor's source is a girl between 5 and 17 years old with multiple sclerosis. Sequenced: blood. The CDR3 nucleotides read TGTGCCAGCAGTTACATGGGGACGGCTAATGAAAAACTGTTTTTT. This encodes CASSYMGTANEKLFF.